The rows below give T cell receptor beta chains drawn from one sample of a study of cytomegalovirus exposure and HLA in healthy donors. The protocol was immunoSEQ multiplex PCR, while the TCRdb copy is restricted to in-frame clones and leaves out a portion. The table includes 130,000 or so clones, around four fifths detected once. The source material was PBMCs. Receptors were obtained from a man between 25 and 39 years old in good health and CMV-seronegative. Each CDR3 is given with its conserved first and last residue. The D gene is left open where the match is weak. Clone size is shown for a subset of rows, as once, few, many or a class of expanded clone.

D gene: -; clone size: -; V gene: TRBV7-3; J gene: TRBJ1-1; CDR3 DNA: TGTGCCAGCAGCTTGACACAGAACACTGAAGCTTTCTTT; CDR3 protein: CASSLTQNTEAFF
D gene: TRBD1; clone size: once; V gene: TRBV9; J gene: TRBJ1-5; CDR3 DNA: TGTGCCAGCAGCAGCGGGACAGGGGAGGTTTTGCCCCAGCATTTT; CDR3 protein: CASSSGTGEVLPQHF
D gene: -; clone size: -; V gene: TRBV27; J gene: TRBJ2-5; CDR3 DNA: TGTGCCAGCAGTTTTAGAGAGACCCAGTACTTC; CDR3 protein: CASSFRETQYF
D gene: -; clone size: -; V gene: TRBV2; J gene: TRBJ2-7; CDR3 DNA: TGTGCCAGCAGACAGGGCTACGAGCAGTACTTC; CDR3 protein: CASRQGYEQYF
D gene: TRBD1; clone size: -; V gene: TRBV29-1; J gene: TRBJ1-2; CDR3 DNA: TGCAGCGCATCACTAGGGGGCGCGGAAGGCTACACCTTC; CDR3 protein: CSASLGGAEGYTF
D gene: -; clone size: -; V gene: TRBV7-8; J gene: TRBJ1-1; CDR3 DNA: TGTGCCAGCAGCTTAGGACAGGCGAACACTGAAGCTTTCTTT; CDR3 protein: CASSLGQANTEAFF
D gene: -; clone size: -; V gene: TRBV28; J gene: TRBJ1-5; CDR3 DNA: TGTGCCAGCAGTTTAGGCGGATATAGCAATCAGCCCCAGCATTTT; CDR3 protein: CASSLGGYSNQPQHF
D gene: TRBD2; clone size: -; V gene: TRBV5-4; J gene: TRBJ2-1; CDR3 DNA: TGTGCCAGCGGTTCGGGACTAGCGGGAGAGGATGAGCAGTTCTTC; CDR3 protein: CASGSGLAGEDEQFF
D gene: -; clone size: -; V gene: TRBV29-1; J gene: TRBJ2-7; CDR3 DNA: TGCAGCGCTACAGGATCCCCCCCAGGGCAGTACTTC; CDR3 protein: CSATGSPPGQYF
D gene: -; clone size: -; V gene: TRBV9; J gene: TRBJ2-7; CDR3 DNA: TGTGCCAGCAGCGCCGGACAGTTTAGCTCCTACGAGCAGTACTTC; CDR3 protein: CASSAGQFSSYEQYF
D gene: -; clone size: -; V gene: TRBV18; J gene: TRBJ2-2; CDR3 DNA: TGTGCCAGCTCACCGGTTGCGGGCTCGAACACCGGGGAGCTGTTTTTT; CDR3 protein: CASSPVAGSNTGELFF
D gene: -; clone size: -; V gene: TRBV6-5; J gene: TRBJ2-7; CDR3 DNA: TGTGCCAGCAGTTACTCTCTGACAGGCTACGAGCAGTACTTC; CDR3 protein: CASSYSLTGYEQYF
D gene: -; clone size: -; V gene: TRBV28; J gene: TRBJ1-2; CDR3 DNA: TGTGCCAGCAGTTTACCCGGCAGGGAGGGCACTAACTATGGCTACACCTTC; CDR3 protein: CASSLPGREGTNYGYTF
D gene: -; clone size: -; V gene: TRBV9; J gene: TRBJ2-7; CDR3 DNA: TGTGCCAGCAGCGTATTTCCGGGAGAGACCTACGAGCAGTACTTC; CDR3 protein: CASSVFPGETYEQYF
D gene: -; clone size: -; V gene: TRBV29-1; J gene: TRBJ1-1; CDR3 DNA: TGCAGCTCCGGAGGCCTCGGGGGCACTGAAGCTTTCTTT; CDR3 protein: CSSGGLGGTEAFF
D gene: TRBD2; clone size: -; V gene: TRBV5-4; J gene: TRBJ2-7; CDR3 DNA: TGTGCCAGCAGCCTCGGACTAGCGGGGGAGCAGTACTTC; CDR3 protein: CASSLGLAGEQYF
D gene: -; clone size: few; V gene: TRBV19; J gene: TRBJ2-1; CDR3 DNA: TGTGCCAGTAGTCCGAGGAGGGGCTACTACAATGAGCAGTTCTTC; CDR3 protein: CASSPRRGYYNEQFF
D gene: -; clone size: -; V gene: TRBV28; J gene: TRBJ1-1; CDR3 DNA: TGTGCCAGCAGTTTGTTGACAGGAGACACTGAAGCTTTCTTT; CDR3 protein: CASSLLTGDTEAFF
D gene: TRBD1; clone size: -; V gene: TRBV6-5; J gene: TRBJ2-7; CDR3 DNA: TGTGCCAGCACCGGTACCGGGACAGGGGCCTACGAGCAGTACTTC; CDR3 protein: CASTGTGTGAYEQYF
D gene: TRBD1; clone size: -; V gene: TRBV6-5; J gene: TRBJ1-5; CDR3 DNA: TGTGCCAGCAGAAAGGGACAGAGTAATCAGCCCCAGCATTTT; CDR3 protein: CASRKGQSNQPQHF
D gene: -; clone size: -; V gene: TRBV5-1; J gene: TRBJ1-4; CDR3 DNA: TGCGCCAGCAGCTTTGGTCGGGCAACTAATGAAAAACTGTTTTTT; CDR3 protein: CASSFGRATNEKLFF
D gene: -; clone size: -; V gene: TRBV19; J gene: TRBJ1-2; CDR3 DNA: TGTGCCAGTAGTATAGATAGACAGCAGTATGGCTACACCTTC; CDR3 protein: CASSIDRQQYGYTF
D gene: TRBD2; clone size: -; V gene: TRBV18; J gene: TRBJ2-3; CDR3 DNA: TGTGCCAGCTCACTCGTGAGCGGGGGACGCACTAGCACAGATACGCAGTATTTT; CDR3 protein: CASSLVSGGRTSTDTQYF
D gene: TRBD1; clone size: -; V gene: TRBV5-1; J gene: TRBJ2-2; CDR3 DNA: TGCGCCAGCAGCCCCAGGACAGGGGGAAACACCGGGGAGCTGTTTTTT; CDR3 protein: CASSPRTGGNTGELFF
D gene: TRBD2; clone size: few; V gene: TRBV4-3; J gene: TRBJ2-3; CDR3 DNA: TGCGCCAGCAGCCAAGGCCGAGCGGGAGGCGCAGATACGCAGTATTTT; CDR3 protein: CASSQGRAGGADTQYF
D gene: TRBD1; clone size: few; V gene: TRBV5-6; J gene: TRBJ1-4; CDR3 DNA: TGTGCCAGCAGCTTTGGACAGGGGGTGGCAACTAATGAAAAACTGTTTTTT; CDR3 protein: CASSFGQGVATNEKLFF
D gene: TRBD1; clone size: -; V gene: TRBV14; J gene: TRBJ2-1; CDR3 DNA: TGTGCCAGCAGCCAGGGGACAGGGGGTAATGAGCAGTTCTTC; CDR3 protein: CASSQGTGGNEQFF
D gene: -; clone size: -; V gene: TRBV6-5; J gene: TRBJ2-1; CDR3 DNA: TGTGCCACCCCCCGCCGCAGGGACAATGAGCAGTTCTTC; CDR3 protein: CATPRRRDNEQFF
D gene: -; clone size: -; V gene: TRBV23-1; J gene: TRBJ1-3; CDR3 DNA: TGCGCCAGCAGTCCCCTCACAGGAAGGTCCGGAAACACCATATATTTT; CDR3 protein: CASSPLTGRSGNTIYF
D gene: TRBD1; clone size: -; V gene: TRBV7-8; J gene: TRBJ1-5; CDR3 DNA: TGTGCCAGCAGCTCTTTCCCCGGACAGGGCCATCAGCCCCAGCATTTT; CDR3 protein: CASSSFPGQGHQPQHF
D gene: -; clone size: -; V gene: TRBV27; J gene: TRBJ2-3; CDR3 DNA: TGTGCCAGCGGACGGACTCGTGGAAGAGATACGCAGTATTTT; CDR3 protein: CASGRTRGRDTQYF
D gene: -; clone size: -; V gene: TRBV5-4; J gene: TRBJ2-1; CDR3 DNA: TGTGCCAGCAGCCCCCCCAGACAGGGAGGCAATGAGCAGTTCTTC; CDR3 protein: CASSPPRQGGNEQFF
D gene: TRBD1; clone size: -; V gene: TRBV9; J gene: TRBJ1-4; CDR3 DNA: TGTGCCAGCAGCCCATCACAGGGGGCATCTGAAAAACTGTTTTTT; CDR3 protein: CASSPSQGASEKLFF
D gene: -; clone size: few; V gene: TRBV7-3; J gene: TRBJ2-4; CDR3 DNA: TGTGCCAGCAGCTTAAATAGCGGCAAGGGAAACATTCAGTACTTC; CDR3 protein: CASSLNSGKGNIQYF
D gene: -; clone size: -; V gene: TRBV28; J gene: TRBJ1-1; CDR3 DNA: TGTGCCAGCAGTCGGCAGGGTCCTGAAGCTTTCTTT; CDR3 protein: CASSRQGPEAFF
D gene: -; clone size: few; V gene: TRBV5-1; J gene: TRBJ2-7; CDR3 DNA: TGCGCCAGCAGCTTGGGTGGGCAGGACGAGCAGTACTTC; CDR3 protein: CASSLGGQDEQYF
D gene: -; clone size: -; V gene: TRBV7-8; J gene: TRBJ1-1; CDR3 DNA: TGTGCCAGCAGCTCAGATCGCGGGGGGTCCCCTGAAGCTTTCTTT; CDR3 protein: CASSSDRGGSPEAFF
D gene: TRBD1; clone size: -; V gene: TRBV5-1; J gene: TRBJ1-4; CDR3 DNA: TGCGCCAGCAGCAGGACAGGCGGTGGGGAAAAACTGTTTTTT; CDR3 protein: CASSRTGGGEKLFF
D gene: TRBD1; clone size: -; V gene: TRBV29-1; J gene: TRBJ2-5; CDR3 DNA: TGCAGCACCTGGGACAGCTACGAGACCCAGTACTTC; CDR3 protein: CSTWDSYETQYF
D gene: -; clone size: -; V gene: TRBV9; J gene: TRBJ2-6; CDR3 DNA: TGTGCCAGCAGCGTAGCAGGGTACGGGGCCAACGTCCTGACTTTC; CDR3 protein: CASSVAGYGANVLTF
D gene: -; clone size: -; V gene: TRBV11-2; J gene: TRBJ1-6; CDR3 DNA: TGTGCCAGCAGCTCGGCAGGGTGGAGCAATTCACCCCTCCACTTT; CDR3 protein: CASSSAGWSNSPLHF
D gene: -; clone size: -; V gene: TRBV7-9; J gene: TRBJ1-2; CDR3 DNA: TGTGCCAGCAGCTTAGCGATAGGGGGTGATGGCTACACCTTC; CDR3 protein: CASSLAIGGDGYTF
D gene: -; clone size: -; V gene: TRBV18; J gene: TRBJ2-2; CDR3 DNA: TGTGCCAGCTCACCACCGGGGACTGGGACCGGGGAGCTGTTTTTT; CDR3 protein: CASSPPGTGTGELFF
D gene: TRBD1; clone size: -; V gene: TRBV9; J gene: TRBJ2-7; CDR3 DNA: TGTGCCAGCAGCAGGGGACAGGGCCACTCCTACGAGCAGTACTTC; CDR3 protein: CASSRGQGHSYEQYF
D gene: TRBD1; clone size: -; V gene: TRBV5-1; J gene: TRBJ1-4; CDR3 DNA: TGCGCCAGCAGCTCTAACACAGGGGAAGAAAAACTGTTTTTT; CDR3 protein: CASSSNTGEEKLFF
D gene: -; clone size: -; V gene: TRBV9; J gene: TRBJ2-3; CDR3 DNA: TGTGCCAGCAGTATGTCTACGCGGGCAGATACGCAGTATTTT; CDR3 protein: CASSMSTRADTQYF
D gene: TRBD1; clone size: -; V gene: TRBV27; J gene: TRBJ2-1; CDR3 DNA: TGTGCCAGCAGTTCACAGGGGAACAATGAGCAGTTCTTC; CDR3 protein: CASSSQGNNEQFF